The source of this TCR beta chain is a study of a mutant IDH1 vaccine in newly diagnosed glioma (dated by TCRdb to the early 2020s). Broadly, across the study: Patients were given eight vaccinations, in weeks 1, 3, 5, 7, 11, 15, 19 and 23, which matched visits V03 through V10. Vaccination was initiated 4-6 weeks after radiotherapy alone, or concurrently with temozolomide cycles in the chemotherapy-containing groups. Of the roughly 30 treated patients, roughly 60% were male and 37.5% were female, and a mean age of around 40 years was recorded. Before enrollment, most patients had been given radiochemotherapy with temozolomide as standard therapy, while the rest had received either radiotherapy alone or temozolomide alone. Peripheral blood samples were drawn at six visits, namely V03 (baseline), V05, V07, V10, V12 and V13. Longitudinal TCRB deep sequencing was performed for 25 to 30 treated patients wherever samples were available for exploratory analyses.

Overall study results and their limits: Availability determined which PBMC samples were chosen for TCRB deep sequencing. It was noted by the authors that analyses of patient blood samples could not be reproduced owing to sample limitations. Across multiple MHC alleles, vaccine-induced immune responses were seen in around 93% of patients. Changes in the top peripheral T cell clonotypes picked up by TCRB sequencing did not appear to be linked to pseudoprogression.

In regard to this clone: What this receptor recognizes is not known. No quality values exist for individual bases; no much larger clone is one base distant.

To prepare the library, the immunoSEQ multiplex PCR assay was applied. Rearranged TCR beta chain sequences were amplified using the hsTCRB Kit according to the manufacturer's protocol. TCRB libraries were sequenced on an Illumina MiSeq. The original pipeline was this. The kit vendor's proprietary platform handled demultiplexing, trimming and gene mapping. What TCRdb holds here is the immuneACCESS table cut down to in-frame rearrangements. Part of the clones is not present; checked against another copy, under half of the missing clones reflect an unresolved V gene, and the others are unexplained. The DNA was the basis for D and trimming; V, J and clone size are from that table. The sample table contains 40,000 or so clones; only one count was recorded for about 75% of them. Clones ranked in the top ten supply 4% to 6.5% of the sample. According to the study, the label for this sample's time point signals: week 23, last vaccination. Each vaccine dose, consisting of 300 ug of a 20-mer mutant IDH1 peptide in Montanide, was administered subcutaneously with topical imiquimod. All donors had newly diagnosed IDH1-mutant astrocytomas of WHO grade 3 or 4 that showed loss of nuclear ATRX. The samples were drawn from NOA16, a multicentre, single-arm, open-label phase I trial in Germany that tested a mutant IDH1 peptide vaccine in humans for the first time. Genomic DNA for TCRB sequencing was extracted from EDTA blood using the DNeasy Blood and Tissue Kit.

In the germline V gene (reference sequence), CDR1 corresponds to LNHDA and CDR2 to SQIVND. The CDR3 starts with the cysteine, ends with the phenylalanine, and has 14 residues. Left in the record is the CDR3 DNA by itself, 42 bases read in frame from the first base. From V the trimming removes 7 bases and from J it removes 0 bases, while the gene matches leave 4 bases of the junction unaccounted for. The sequence came from a man aged 45-65 years with glioma. Here the sequenced sample was PBMCs, taken from a glioma patient whose treatment included an IDH1 peptide vaccine. The chain is assembled from TRBV19 and TRBJ1-1; 8 central nucleotides agree with TRBD1. CDR3 protein: CASKRTGMNTEAFF. In nucleotide form, the sequence is TGTGCCAGTAAAAGGACAGGGATGAACACTGAAGCTTTCTTT.